Listed here are 5 T cell receptor beta chains from one sample, sequenced in a study of cytotoxic CD8 clonotypes in ibrutinib-treated CLL. Profiling relied on immunoSEQ multiplex PCR, and the TCRdb table lists in-frame clones only, not all of them. The top ten clones hold over 6.5% of a sample with around 310,000 clones, roughly 85% of them seen once. Source: PBMCs, taken before ibrutinib treatment. The receptor source for this set is a human donor with chronic lymphocytic leukemia.

This chain connects TRBV27 to TRBJ2-1; D call uncertain. Trimming shortened V by 1 base and J by 8 bases, and 12 bases separated the two germline ends. CDR3 size: 14 residues. Germline-derived CDR1 and CDR2 are MNHEY and SMNVEV (reference sequence). The CDR3 loop reads CASSLWGSGDEQFF. CDR3 in DNA: TGTGCCAGCAGTTTATGGGGTTCTGGCGATGAGCAGTTCTTC.

This sequence joins TRBV6-1 and TRBJ1-1; 10 positions agree with TRBD1. The germline V gene encodes CDR1 MNHNS and CDR2 SASEGT. Trimming removed 6 bases from V and 7 bases from J; junction bases left unmatched: 5. The CDR3 is 13 amino acids. Here the CDR3 reads CASRRQGADEAFF. Here the CDR3 DNA reads TGTGCCAGCAGAAGACAGGGGGCGGATGAAGCTTTCTTT.

The chain links TRBV7-9 to TRBJ2-2, with D hard to call. This CDR3 is built from 12 residues. Germline-derived CDR1 and CDR2 are SEHNR and FQNEAQ (reference sequence). V was cut by 1 base and J by 5 bases, with 2 bases left in between. CDR3 DNA sequence: TGTGCCAGCAGCTTAGGTACCGGGGAGCTGTTTTTT. Its protein is CASSLGTGELFF.

The V and J genes are TRBV28 and TRBJ1-2, with 8 bases that match TRBD1. Germline V gene data show CDR1 as MDHEN and CDR2 as SYDVKM. J gave up 8 bases and V 6 bases, and 8 bases lay outside the gene matches. The CDR3 is 13 residues long. The CDR3 DNA follows: TGTGCCAGCAGCCTGACAGGGGTTAGCGGCTACACCTTC. Protein product: CASSLTGVSGYTF.

This clone has more than one count but fewer than ten. This chain links TRBV4-2 with TRBJ1-2; unclear D gene. V lost 2 bases, J lost 5 bases, and 3 bases lay in between. The CDR3 is 11 amino acids. Germline assignment: CDR1 LGHNA and CDR2 YNFKEQ. The CDR3 sequence: CASSQRYGYTF. The CDR3 region has the DNA TGTGCCAGCAGCCAAAGATATGGCTACACCTTC.